This T cell receptor beta chain was recovered during a study of T cells after yellow fever vaccination. Study conclusions and caveats: Reappearing after the booster were most of the clones from primary vaccination (96% CD4, 85% to 90% CD8). Abundant bulk-population clonotypes could contaminate the FACS-sorted repertoires. Some clonotypes were seen in both the CD4 and the CD8 compartments. These made up a small share and likely arose from convergent recombination.

This clonotype showed up many times. Its antigen is currently unknown. The CDR3 runs to 14 residues. Germline V gives CDR1 SGDLS, CDR2 YYNGEE. Trimming cost V 0 bases and J 7 bases, with 10 bases left between them. Each CDR3 protein is one row after TCRdb ran MiXCR on the 5' RACE reads. The sample yields roughly 400,000 distinct CDR3 sequences, 15% to 20% seen once. The sample here was PBMCs, taken before the yellow fever booster vaccination. The chain carries TRBV9 and TRBJ2-2, with D perhaps TRBD2 (5 bases). This receptor was obtained from a man younger than 35 who received the YFV17D yellow fever vaccine. CDR3 sequence (DNA): TGTGCCAGCAGCGTAGCTTACCGGGGCGGGGAGCTGTTTTTT. Its translation: CASSVAYRGGELFF.